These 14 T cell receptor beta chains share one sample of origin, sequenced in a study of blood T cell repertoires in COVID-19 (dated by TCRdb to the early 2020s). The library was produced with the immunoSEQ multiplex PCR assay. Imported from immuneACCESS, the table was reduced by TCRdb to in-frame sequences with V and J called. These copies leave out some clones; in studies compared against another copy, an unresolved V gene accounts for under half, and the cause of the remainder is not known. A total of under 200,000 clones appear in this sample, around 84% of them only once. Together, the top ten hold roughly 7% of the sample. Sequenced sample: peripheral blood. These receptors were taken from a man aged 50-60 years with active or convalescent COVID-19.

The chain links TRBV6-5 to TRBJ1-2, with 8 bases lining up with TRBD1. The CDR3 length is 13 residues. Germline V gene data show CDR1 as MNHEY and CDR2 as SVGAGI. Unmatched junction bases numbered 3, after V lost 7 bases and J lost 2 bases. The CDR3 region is CASTRDRNYGYTF. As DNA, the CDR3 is TGTGCCAGCACCAGGGACAGGAACTATGGCTACACCTTC.

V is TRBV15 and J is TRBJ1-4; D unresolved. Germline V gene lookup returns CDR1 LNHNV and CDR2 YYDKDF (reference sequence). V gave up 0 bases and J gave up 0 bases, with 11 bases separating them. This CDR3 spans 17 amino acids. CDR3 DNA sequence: TGTGCCACCAGCAGAGATCTGGTAGATTCAACTAATGAAAAACTGTTTTTT. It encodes CATSRDLVDSTNEKLFF.

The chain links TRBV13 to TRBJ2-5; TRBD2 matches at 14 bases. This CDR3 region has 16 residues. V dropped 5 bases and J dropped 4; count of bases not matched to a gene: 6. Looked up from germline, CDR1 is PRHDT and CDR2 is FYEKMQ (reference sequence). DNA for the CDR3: TGTGCCAGCAGCCTTGGGACTAGCGGGAGTGGAGAGACCCAGTACTTC. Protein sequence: CASSLGTSGSGETQYF.

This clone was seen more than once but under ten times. The CDR3 loop is CASSPTEETEAFF. For the CDR3, the DNA is TGTGCCAGCTCACCCACCGAGGAGACTGAAGCTTTCTTT. The gene calls are TRBV18 and TRBJ1-1; no clear D. Germline CDR1 is KGHSH and CDR2 is LQKENI. With 3 bases removed from V and 5 bases from J, the gap between germline ends came to 10 bases. The CDR3 sequence is 13 residues long.

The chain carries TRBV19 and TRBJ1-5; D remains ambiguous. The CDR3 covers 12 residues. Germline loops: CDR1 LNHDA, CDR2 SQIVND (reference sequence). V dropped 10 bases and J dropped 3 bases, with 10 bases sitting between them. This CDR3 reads CATSDPNQPQHF. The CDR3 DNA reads TGTGCCACTTCAGATCCCAATCAGCCCCAGCATTTT.

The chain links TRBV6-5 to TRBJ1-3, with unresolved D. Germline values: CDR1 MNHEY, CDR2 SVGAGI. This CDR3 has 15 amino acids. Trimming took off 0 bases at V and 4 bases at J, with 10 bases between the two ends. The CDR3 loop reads CASSYSATVGNTIYF. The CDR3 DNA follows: TGTGCCAGCAGTTACTCCGCCACAGTCGGAAACACCATATATTTT.

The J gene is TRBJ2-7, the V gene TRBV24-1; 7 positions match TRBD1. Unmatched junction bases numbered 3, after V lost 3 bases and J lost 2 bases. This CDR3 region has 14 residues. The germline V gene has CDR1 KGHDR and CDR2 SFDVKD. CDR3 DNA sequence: TGTGCCACCAGTGATCCGGGACAGCCCTACGAGCAGTACTTC. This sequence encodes CATSDPGQPYEQYF.

The CDR3 DNA reads TGTGCCACCAGTGATGGAGCCGGGACAGGACACCTTCGGTACGAGCAGTACTTC. It translates to CATSDGAGTGHLRYEQYF. The chain carries TRBV24-1 and TRBJ2-7, with 8 bases lining up with TRBD1. The germline gives CDR1 KGHDR, CDR2 SFDVKD. J gave up 4 bases and V 3 bases, and 16 bases lay outside the gene matches. The CDR3 runs 18 residues.

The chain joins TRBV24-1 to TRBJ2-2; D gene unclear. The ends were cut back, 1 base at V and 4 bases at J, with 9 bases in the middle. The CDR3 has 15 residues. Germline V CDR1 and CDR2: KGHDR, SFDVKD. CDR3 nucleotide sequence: TGTGCCACCAGTGATTTTGGCAGAAGCACCGGGGAGCTGTTTTTT. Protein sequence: CATSDFGRSTGELFF.

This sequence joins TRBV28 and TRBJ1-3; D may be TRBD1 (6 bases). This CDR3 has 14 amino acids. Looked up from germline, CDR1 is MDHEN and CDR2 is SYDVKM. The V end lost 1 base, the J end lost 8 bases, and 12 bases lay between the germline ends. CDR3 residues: CASSLFAGADTIYF. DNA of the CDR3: TGTGCCAGCAGTTTATTCGCAGGGGCGGACACCATATATTTT.

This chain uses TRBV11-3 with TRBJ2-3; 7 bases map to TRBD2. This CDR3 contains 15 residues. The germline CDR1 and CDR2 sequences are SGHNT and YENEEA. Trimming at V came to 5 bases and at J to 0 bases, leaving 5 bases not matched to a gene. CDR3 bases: TGTGCCAGCAGCCTCACTAGCGCTAGCACAGATACGCAGTATTTT. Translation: CASSLTSASTDTQYF.

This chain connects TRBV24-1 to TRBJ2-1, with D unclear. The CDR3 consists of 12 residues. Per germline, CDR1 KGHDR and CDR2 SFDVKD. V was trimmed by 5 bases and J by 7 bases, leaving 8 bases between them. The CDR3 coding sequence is TGTGCCACCAGTGCGGCCAGGAATGAGCAGTTCTTC. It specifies CATSAARNEQFF.

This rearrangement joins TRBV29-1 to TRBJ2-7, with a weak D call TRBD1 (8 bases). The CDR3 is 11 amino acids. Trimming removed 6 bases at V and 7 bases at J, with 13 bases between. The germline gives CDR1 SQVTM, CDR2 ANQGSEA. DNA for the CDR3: TGCAGCGTGGCACAGGGGGGGGAGCAGTACTTC. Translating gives CSVAQGGEQYF.

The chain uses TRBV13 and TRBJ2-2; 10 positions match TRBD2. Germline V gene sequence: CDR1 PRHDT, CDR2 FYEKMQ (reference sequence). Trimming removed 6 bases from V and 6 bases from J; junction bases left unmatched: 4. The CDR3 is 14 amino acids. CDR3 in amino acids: CASRPSGRAGELFF. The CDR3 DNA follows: TGTGCCAGCAGACCCAGCGGGAGGGCCGGGGAGCTGTTTTTT.